The 12 T cell receptor beta chains presented below share a single source sample, sequenced in a study of blood T cell repertoires in COVID-19. Clones were sequenced by immunoSEQ multiplex PCR, and TCRdb holds only the in-frame ones, with some missing. The sample has 75,000 to 100,000 clones, about 86% seen once; the top ten hold 15% to 17%. The material sequenced was peripheral blood. Source of these receptors: a human donor in a cohort sampled during active COVID-19.

V is TRBV14 and J is TRBJ2-3; D gene unclear. Germline CDR1 reads SGHDN; CDR2 reads FVKESK. This CDR3 contains 13 residues. V shed 1 base and J shed 7 bases, with 9 bases lying between them. CDR3 in amino acids: CASSQVPVHTQYF. The DNA of the CDR3 is TGTGCCAGCAGCCAAGTGCCAGTACATACGCAGTATTTT.

This clone was observed a few times. This chain's CDR3 is CASSWGSGGFGETQYF. CDR3 nucleotides: TGTGCCAGCAGCTGGGGTAGCGGGGGCTTCGGGGAGACCCAGTACTTC. The rearrangement links TRBV5-4 to TRBJ2-5, with 9 bases lining up with TRBD2. The CDR3 spans 16 residues. Germline lookup yields CDR1 SGHNT and CDR2 YYREEE (reference sequence). V shed 3 bases and J 5 bases; nucleotides not matched to a gene: 11.

The J gene is TRBJ1-1, the V gene TRBV27; D is undetermined. The CDR3 has 13 amino acids. Trimming removed 8 bases from V and 0 bases from J, with 10 bases in between. The germline gives CDR1 MNHEY, CDR2 SMNVEV (reference sequence). Here the CDR3 reads CASRLVMNTEAFF. DNA for the CDR3: TGTGCCAGCCGTCTAGTCATGAACACTGAAGCTTTCTTT.

The chain links TRBV7-6 to TRBJ1-3; D possibly corresponds to TRBD1 (6 bases). V was pared by 5 bases and J by 3 bases, with 11 bases between. The CDR3 runs 14 residues. CDR1 is SGHVS and CDR2 is FNYEAQ in the germline V gene. The CDR3 here is CASSRPQGGNTIYF. CDR3 nucleotides: TGTGCCAGCAGCAGGCCACAGGGTGGAAACACCATATATTTT. The whole variable domain, remainder taken from reference TRBV7-6 and TRBJ1-3, is GAGVSQSPRYKVTKRGQDVALRCDPISGHVSLYWYRQALGQGPEFLTYFNYEAQQDKSGLPNDRFSAERPEGSISTLTIQRTEQRDSAMYRCASSRPQGGNTIYFGEGSWLTVV.

A single count supports this clone. The rearrangement joins TRBV19 to TRBJ1-2; weak D call: TRBD1 (6 bases). The germline V and J ends were trimmed by 5 bases and 1 base, with 11 bases remaining between them. Germline CDR1 is LNHDA and CDR2 is SQIVND (reference sequence). The CDR3 sequence is 14 residues long. CDR3 nucleotides: TGTGCCAGTAGTTTCGGACAGCTTAACTATGGCTACACCTTC. The encoded protein is CASSFGQLNYGYTF.

J is TRBJ2-3 and V is TRBV29-1, with 10 bases identical to TRBD2. The CDR3 sequence is 15 residues long. With 4 bases clipped from V and 2 bases from J, the junction kept 6 bases outside the gene matches. Germline CDR1 is SQVTM and CDR2 is ANQGSEA. The CDR3 is CSVAIAGGTTDTQYF. The CDR3 DNA sequence: TGCAGCGTTGCCATAGCGGGGGGAACCACAGATACGCAGTATTTT.

The chain joins TRBV7-2 to TRBJ2-1; D gene uncertain. The CDR3 spans 15 residues. Trimming pared 5 bases from V and 0 bases from J, leaving 11 bases between. Germline V gene lookup returns CDR1 SGHTA and CDR2 FQGNSA. CDR3: CASSNAPGSYNEQFF. The CDR3 nucleotides read TGTGCCAGCAGCAACGCCCCCGGCTCCTACAATGAGCAGTTCTTC.

CDR3 sequence: CASSDQRSSYEQYF. In DNA form, the CDR3 reads TGTGCCAGCAGTGATCAACGGAGCTCCTACGAGCAGTACTTC. The V call is TRBV25-1, the J call TRBJ2-7; no firm D call. The V and J ends lost 3 bases and 0 bases respectively, with 9 bases between them. Germline-derived CDR1 and CDR2 are MGHDK and SYGVNS. The CDR3 length is 14 residues.

For the CDR3, the DNA is TGTGCCAGCTCACCCGCCCCCCGGACAGGGGGCGCGAGCAATCAGCCCCAGCATTTT. This sequence encodes CASSPAPRTGGASNQPQHF. This rearrangement joins TRBV18 to TRBJ1-5; 11 positions match TRBD1. This CDR3 comprises 19 residues. V was pared by 3 bases and J by 1 base, with 11 bases of the junction left unmatched. CDR1 is KGHSH and CDR2 is LQKENI in the germline V gene.

This chain connects TRBV5-5 to TRBJ1-1, with D unclear. Germline lookup yields CDR1 SGHKS and CDR2 YYEKEE (reference sequence). V was clipped by 0 bases and J by 7 bases, with 7 bases between them. The CDR3 consists of 12 residues. CDR3 coding DNA: TGTGCCAGCAGCTTGGACGGGGATGAAGCTTTCTTT. It is translated as CASSLDGDEAFF.

This chain links TRBV7-2 with TRBJ1-5; D uncertain. With 3 bases removed from V and 0 bases from J, the gap between germline ends came to 9 bases. This CDR3 spans 15 amino acids. Germline lookup yields CDR1 SGHTA and CDR2 FQGNSA. CDR3 sequence reads: CASSLRMTSNQPQHF. The CDR3 region has the DNA TGTGCCAGCAGCTTGAGGATGACTAGCAATCAGCCCCAGCATTTT. The entire variable domain, with the rest obtained from reference TRBV7-2 and TRBJ1-5, is as follows: GAGVSQSPSNKVTEKGKDVELRCDPISGHTALYWYRQSLGQGLEFLIYFQGNSAPDKSGLPSDRFSAERTGGSVSTLTIQRTQQEDSAVYLCASSLRMTSNQPQHFGDGTRLSIL.

In its sample, this clone was seen a few times. The V gene is TRBV28, the J gene TRBJ2-7, with 8 bases aligning to TRBD1. The CDR3 covers 13 residues. Germline values: CDR1 MDHEN, CDR2 SYDVKM. V trimming: 6 bases; J trimming: 3 bases; junction bases outside the gene matches: 4. The DNA for the CDR3 is TGTGCCAGCAGGGGGACAGGAGGCTACGAGCAGTACTTC. This sequence encodes CASRGTGGYEQYF.